A selection of T cell receptor beta chains follows, all from one sample in a study of identical twins. Each CDR3 protein is one row after TCRdb ran MiXCR on the 5' RACE reads. The data show approximately 500,000 distinct CDR3 sequences, approximately 24% seen once. This sample also appeared in a second study, on T cells expressing NK-cell markers.

Sequenced: CD4+ T cells sorted from blood. The receptors stem from a woman aged 18-35 years in good health. The CDR3 runs from the conserved cysteine through the conserved F or W. Each record gives: J gene, CDR3 length, clone size, D gene, V gene, CDR3 DNA, CDR3 protein. A D gene is named only where the DNA matches it firmly. A clone size is listed for some rows: how often the clone was seen (once, few, many), or a class if it is expanded.

>TRBJ2-7|15|few|TRBD1|TRBV5-1
TGCGCCAGCAGCTTGATCGGACAGGGGAACAACGAGCAGTACTTC
CASSLIGQGNNEQYF
>TRBJ2-7|13|many|TRBD1|TRBV12-3/TRBV12-4
TGTGCCAGCAGCCGGGACAGGGCCTACGAGCAGTACTTC
CASSRDRAYEQYF
>TRBJ2-5|15|few|NA|TRBV5-1
TGCGCCAGCAGGCCCGCCTTAGCGGCCCAAGAGACCCAGTACTTC
CASRPALAAQETQYF
>TRBJ2-7|14|few|NA|TRBV7-2
TGTGCCAGCAGCTTAACCAGGGGTGGTGGCGAGCAGTACTTC
CASSLTRGGGEQYF
>TRBJ2-6|18|NA|NA|TRBV6-2/TRBV6-3
TGTGCCAGCAGTTACTCGACAAAGGGTACTGCTGGGGCCAACGTCCTGACTTTC
CASSYSTKGTAGANVLTF
>TRBJ2-3|15|few|NA|TRBV7-2
TGTGCCAGCAGCTTAGGTTCCGAAATCACAGATACGCAGTATTTT
CASSLGSEITDTQYF
>TRBJ2-3|13|many|NA|TRBV7-2
TGCGCCAGCAGCCCGGCAGGGACAGATACGCAGTATTTT
CASSPAGTDTQYF
>TRBJ2-7|16|NA|TRBD2|TRBV5-1
TGCGCCAGCAGCTTGGTAGTGACTAGCGGGAGACACGAGCAGTACTTC
CASSLVVTSGRHEQYF
>TRBJ2-3|16|NA|TRBD1|TRBV7-9
TGTGCCAGCAGCCGCCCGGGACAGGGGGCTTCAGATACGCAGTATTTT
CASSRPGQGASDTQYF
>TRBJ2-1|16|NA|TRBD2|TRBV11-2
TGTGCCAGCAGCCAAAGCCCACTAGCGGATTACAATGAGCAGTTCTTC
CASSQSPLADYNEQFF
>TRBJ1-1|12|few|NA|TRBV20-1
TGCAGTGCCTCGAGCGCCCGGGAGGTAGCTTTCTTT
CSASSAREVAFF
>TRBJ2-3|14|NA|NA|TRBV3-1
TGTGCCAGCAGCCTTTGGCCGGACGATTATACGCAGTATTTT
CASSLWPDDYTQYF
>TRBJ1-2|15|few|NA|TRBV5-1
TGCGCCAGCAGCTTGGGTGAGACAGGAATATATGGCTACACCTTC
CASSLGETGIYGYTF
>TRBJ2-7|15|few|NA|TRBV7-2
TGTGCCAGCAGCTCCTACCGGACAAGAAACCACGAGCAGTACTTC
CASSSYRTRNHEQYF
>TRBJ2-4|11|NA|NA|TRBV29-1
TGCAGCGTAGGTGGGATTAACATTCAGTACTTC
CSVGGINIQYF
>TRBJ2-3|13|few|NA|TRBV6-5
TGTGCCAGCAGTTACTCGGACAGAAATACGCAGTATTTT
CASSYSDRNTQYF
>TRBJ2-3|13|NA|NA|TRBV6-1
TGTGCCAGCAGACTCTTCGCCACAGATACGCAGTATTTT
CASRLFATDTQYF
>TRBJ2-7|12|NA|NA|TRBV29-1
TGCAGCGTTTCGACCCCGGGTTACGAGCAGTACTTC
CSVSTPGYEQYF
>TRBJ1-2|17|few|TRBD1|TRBV4-2
TGTGCCAGCAGCCAAATCAGAACCGGGACAGGGGGCTATGGCTACACCTTC
CASSQIRTGTGGYGYTF
>TRBJ2-1|12|NA|NA|TRBV5-1
TGCGCCAGCAGCTTTGGTGTCAATGAGCAGTTCTTC
CASSFGVNEQFF